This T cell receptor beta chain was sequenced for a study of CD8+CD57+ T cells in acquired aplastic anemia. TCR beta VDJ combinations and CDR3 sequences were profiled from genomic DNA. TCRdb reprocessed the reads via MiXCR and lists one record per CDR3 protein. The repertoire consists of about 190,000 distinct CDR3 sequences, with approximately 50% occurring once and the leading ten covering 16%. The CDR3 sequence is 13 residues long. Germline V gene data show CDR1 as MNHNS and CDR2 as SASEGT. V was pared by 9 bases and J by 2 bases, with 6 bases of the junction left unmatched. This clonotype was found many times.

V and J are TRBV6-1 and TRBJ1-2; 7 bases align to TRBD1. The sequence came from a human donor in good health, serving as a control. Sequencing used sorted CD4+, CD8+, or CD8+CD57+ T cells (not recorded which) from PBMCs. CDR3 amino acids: CASWGQTNYGYTF. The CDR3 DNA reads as TGTGCCAGTTGGGGACAGACCAACTATGGCTACACCTTC.